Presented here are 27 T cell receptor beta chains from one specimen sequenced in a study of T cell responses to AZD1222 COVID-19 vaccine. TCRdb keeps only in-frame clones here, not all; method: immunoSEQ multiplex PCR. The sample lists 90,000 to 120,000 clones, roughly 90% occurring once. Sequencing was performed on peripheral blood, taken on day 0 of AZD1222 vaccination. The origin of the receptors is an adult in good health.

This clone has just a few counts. DNA of the CDR3: TGTGCCAGCAGTGATCTTCCCTATGGCTACACCTTC. It yields the protein CASSDLPYGYTF. The J gene is TRBJ1-2, the V gene TRBV2; D remains unclear. V lost 3 bases, J lost 4 bases, and 6 bases lay in between. Germline CDR1 reads SNHLY; CDR2 reads FYNNEI. The CDR3 is 12 residues long.

The CDR3 DNA reads as TGTGCCAGCAGCCAAGGAAGGGCTAGCAGAGCCTACGAGCAGTACTTC. Encoded protein: CASSQGRASRAYEQYF. The genes are TRBV3-1 (or the pseudogene TRBV3-2) and TRBJ2-7, with TRBD2 as a possible D gene (5 bases). V was pared by 1 base and J by 2 bases, with 15 bases between. Germline loops: CDR1 LGHDT, CDR2 YNNKEL (reference sequence). This CDR3 is 16 amino acids long.

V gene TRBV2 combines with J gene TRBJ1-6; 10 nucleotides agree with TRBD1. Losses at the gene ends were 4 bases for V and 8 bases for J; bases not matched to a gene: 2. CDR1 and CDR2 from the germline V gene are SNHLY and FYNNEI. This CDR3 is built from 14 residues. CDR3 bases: TGTGCCAGCAGTGTAGGACAGGGGGATTCACCCCTCCACTTT. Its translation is CASSVGQGDSPLHF.

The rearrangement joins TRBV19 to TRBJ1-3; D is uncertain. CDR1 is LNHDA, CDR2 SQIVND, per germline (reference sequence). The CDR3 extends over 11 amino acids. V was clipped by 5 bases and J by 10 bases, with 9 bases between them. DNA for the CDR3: TGTGCCAGTAGTCTCGCAGTAACCATATATTTT. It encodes CASSLAVTIYF.

The CDR3 DNA reads as TGTGCCAGCAGTGATGCGGGAGACTCTGGAAACACCATATATTTT. Translation: CASSDAGDSGNTIYF. This rearrangement joins TRBV25-1 to TRBJ1-3; no clear D gene. Looked up from germline, CDR1 is MGHDK and CDR2 is SYGVNS. CDR3 length: 15 residues. V lost 3 bases and J 0 bases, leaving 9 bases between the germline ends. The full variable domain, completed using reference TRBV25-1 and TRBJ1-3, is EADIYQTPRYLVIGTGKKITLECSQTMGHDKMYWYQQDPGMELHLIHYSYGVNSTEKGDLSSESTVSRIRTEHFPLTLESARPSHTSQYLCASSDAGDSGNTIYFGEGSWLTVV.

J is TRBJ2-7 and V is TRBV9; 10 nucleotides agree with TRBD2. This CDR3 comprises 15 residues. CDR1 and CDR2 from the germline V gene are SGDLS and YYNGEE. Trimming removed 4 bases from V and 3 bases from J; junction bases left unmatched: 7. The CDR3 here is CASSPRASGGYEQYF. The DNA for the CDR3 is TGTGCCAGCAGCCCCCGGGCTAGCGGGGGCTACGAGCAGTACTTC.

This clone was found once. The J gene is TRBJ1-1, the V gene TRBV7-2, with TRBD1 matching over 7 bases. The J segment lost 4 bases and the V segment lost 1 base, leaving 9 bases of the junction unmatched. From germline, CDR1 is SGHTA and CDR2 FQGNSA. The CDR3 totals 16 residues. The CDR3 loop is CASSLDPGGSGTEAFF. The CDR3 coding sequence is TGTGCCAGCAGCTTAGACCCAGGGGGTTCGGGCACTGAAGCTTTCTTT.

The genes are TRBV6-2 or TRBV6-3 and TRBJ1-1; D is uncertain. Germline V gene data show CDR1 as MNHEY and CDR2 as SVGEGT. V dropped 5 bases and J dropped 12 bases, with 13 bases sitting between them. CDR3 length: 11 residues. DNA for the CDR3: TGTGCCAGCAGTAGTGCATCGGGTCCTTTCTTT. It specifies CASSSASGPFF.

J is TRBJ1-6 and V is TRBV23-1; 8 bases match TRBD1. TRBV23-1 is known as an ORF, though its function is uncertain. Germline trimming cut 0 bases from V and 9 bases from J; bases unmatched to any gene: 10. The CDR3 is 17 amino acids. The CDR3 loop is CASSQSAFGQGSSPLHF. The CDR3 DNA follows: TGCGCCAGCAGTCAATCGGCGTTCGGACAGGGTTCTTCACCCCTCCACTTT.

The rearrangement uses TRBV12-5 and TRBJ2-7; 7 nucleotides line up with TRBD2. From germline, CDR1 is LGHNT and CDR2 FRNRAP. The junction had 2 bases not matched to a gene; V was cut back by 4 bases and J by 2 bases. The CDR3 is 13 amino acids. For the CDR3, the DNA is TGTGCTAGTGGTTCGAGCGGGACCTACGAGCAGTACTTC. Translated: CASGSSGTYEQYF. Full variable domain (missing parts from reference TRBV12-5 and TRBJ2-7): DARVTQTPRHKVTEMGQEVTMRCQPILGHNTVFWYRQTMMQGLELLAYFRNRAPLDDSGMPKDRFSAEMPDATLATLKIQPSEPRDSAVYFCASGSSGTYEQYFGPGTRLTVT.

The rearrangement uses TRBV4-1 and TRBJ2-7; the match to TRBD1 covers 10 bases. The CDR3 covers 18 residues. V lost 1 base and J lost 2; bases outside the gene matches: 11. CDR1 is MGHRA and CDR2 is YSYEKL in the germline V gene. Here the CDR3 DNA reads TGCGCCAGCAGCCAAGTTGGGGGAAGAGGACAGGGGGCCTACGAGCAGTACTTC. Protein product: CASSQVGGRGQGAYEQYF.

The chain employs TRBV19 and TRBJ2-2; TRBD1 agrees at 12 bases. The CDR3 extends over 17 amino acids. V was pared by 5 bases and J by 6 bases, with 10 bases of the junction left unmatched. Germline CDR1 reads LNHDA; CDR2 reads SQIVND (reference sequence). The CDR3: CASSAYGTGGWSGELFF. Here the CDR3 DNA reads TGTGCCAGTAGTGCCTACGGGACAGGGGGCTGGTCCGGGGAGCTGTTTTTT. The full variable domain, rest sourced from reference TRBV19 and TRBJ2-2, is DGGITQSPKYLFRKEGQNVTLSCEQNLNHDAMYWYRQDPGQGLRLIYYSQIVNDFQKGDIAEGYSVSREKKESFPLTVTSAQKNPTAFYLCASSAYGTGGWSGELFFGEGSRLTVL.

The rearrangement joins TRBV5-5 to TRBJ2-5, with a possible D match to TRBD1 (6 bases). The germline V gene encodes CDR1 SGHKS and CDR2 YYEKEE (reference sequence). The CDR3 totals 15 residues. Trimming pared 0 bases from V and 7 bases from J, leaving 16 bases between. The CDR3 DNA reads TGTGCCAGCAGCTTGGGACAGGCGTCATACGGGACCCAGTACTTC. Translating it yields CASSLGQASYGTQYF. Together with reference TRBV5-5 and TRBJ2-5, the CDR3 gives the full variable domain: DAGVTQSPTHLIKTRGQQVTLRCSPISGHKSVSWYQQVLGQGPQFIFQYYEKEERGRGNFPDRFSARQFPNYSSELNVNALLLGDSALYLCASSLGQASYGTQYFGPGTRLLVL.

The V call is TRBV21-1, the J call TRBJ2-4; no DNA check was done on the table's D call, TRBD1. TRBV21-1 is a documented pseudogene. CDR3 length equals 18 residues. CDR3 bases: TGTGCCAGCAGCAAAGCCCTCGGACAGCCCCTAGCCAAAAACATTCAGTACTTC. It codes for CASSKALGQPLAKNIQYF.

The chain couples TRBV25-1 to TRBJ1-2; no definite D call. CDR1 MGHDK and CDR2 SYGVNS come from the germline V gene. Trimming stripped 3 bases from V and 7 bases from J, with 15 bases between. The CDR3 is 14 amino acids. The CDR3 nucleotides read TGTGCCAGCAGTGACCTAGGAGGGCGGTTTGGCTACACCTTC. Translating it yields CASSDLGGRFGYTF.

CDR3 DNA: TGTGCCAGCAGTTTATCGGCGACAGGGGACACTGAAGCTTTCTTT. Protein product: CASSLSATGDTEAFF. The chain combines TRBV27 with TRBJ1-1, with 8 bases matching TRBD1. Germline CDR1 reads MNHEY; CDR2 reads SMNVEV (reference sequence). J was trimmed by 3 bases and V by 0 bases; bases with no gene match: 3. The CDR3 has 15 amino acids.

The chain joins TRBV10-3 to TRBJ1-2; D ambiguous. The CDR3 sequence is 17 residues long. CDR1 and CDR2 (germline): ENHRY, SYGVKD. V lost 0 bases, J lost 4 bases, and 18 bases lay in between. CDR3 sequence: CAISESPIATRVYGYTF. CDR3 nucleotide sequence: TGTGCCATCAGTGAGTCCCCCATCGCGACAAGGGTCTATGGCTACACCTTC.

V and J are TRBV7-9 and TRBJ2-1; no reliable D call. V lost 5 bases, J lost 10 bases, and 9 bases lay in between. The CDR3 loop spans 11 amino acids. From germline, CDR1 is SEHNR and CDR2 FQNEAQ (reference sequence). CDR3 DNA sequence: TGTGCCAGCAGCCAAGGGCCCGAGCAGTTCTTC. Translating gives CASSQGPEQFF.

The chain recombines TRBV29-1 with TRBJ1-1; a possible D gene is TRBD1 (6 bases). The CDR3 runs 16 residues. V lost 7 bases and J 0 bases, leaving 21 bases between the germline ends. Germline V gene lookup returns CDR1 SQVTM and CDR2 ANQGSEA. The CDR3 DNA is TGCAGCGGGGGGCCTGGGCAGCCTCTCATGAACACTGAAGCTTTCTTT. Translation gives CSGGPGQPLMNTEAFF.

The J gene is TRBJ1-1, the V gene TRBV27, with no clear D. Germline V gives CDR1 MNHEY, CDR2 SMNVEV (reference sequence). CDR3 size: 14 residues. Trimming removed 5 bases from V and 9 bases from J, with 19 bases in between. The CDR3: CASSDFDTGGKAFF. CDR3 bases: TGTGCCAGCAGTGACTTCGACACTGGAGGAAAAGCTTTCTTT.

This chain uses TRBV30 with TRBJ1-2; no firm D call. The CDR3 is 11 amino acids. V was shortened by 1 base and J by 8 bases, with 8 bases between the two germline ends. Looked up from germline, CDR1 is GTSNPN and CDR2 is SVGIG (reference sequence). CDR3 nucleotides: TGTGCCTGGAGTGGGGTTTGGGGCTACACCTTC. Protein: CAWSGVWGYTF.

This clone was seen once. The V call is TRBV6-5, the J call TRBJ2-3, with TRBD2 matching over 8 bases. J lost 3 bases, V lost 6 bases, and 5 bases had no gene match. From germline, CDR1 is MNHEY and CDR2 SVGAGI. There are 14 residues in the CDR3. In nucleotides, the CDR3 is TGTGCCAGCAGACGGGAGGGACTTACAGATACGCAGTATTTT. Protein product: CASRREGLTDTQYF.

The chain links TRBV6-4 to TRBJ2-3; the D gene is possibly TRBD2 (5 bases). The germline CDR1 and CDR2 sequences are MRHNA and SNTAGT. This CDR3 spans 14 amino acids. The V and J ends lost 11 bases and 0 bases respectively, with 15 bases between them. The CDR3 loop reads CASRSGTSTDTQYF. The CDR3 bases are TGTGCCTCCCGATCGGGAACTAGCACAGATACGCAGTATTTT.

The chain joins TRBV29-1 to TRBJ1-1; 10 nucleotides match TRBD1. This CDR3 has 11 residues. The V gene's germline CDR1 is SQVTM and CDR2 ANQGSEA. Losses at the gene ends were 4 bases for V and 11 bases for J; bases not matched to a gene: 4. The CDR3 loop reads CSVAGTGAAFF. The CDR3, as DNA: TGCAGCGTTGCGGGGACAGGGGCGGCTTTCTTT.

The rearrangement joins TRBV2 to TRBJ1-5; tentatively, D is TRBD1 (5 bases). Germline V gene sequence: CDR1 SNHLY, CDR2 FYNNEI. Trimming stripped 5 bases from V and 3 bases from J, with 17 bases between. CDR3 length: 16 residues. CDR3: CASSSGPPLTNQPQHF. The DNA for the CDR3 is TGTGCCAGCAGTTCGGGACCCCCGCTGACCAATCAGCCCCAGCATTTT.

Written as DNA, the CDR3 is TGTGCCTGGAGCGAGGGACTAGCGGGGGGCAATGAGCAGTTCTTC. Protein sequence: CAWSEGLAGGNEQFF. This rearrangement joins TRBV30 to TRBJ2-1; 15 bases map to TRBD2. In germline, CDR1 is GTSNPN, CDR2 SVGIG (reference sequence). The CDR3 is made up of 15 amino acids. V shed 3 bases and J 6 bases; nucleotides not matched to a gene: 3.

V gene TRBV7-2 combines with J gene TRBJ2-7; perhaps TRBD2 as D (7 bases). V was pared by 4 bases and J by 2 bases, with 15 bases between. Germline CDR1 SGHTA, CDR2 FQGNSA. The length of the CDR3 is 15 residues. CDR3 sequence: CASSSNRGAPYEQYF. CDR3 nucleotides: TGTGCCAGCAGCTCTAACCGGGGGGCCCCCTACGAGCAGTACTTC.